Only a few counts were recorded for the clone carrying this T cell receptor beta chain. The antigen is not known. These data are taken from a study of glioma-infiltrating T cells. The study, taken as a whole, reports: Non-neoplastic patients had below-expected tissue-blood divergence, while all gliomas exceeded expectation.

Using RNA template, CDR3s of TCR alpha and beta were amplified with iRepertoire arm-PCR. TCRdb processed the multiplex PCR reads anew with MiXCR; each CDR3 protein has one entry. The sample shows around 180,000 distinct CDR3 sequences, over 40% of them seen only once. CDR3 length: 14 amino acids. Between the trimmed V and J ends, which lost 5 bases and 4 bases, there was a span of 13 bases. CDR1 SNHLY and CDR2 FYNNEI come from the germline V gene. Input material: glioma tissue, nonneoplastic brain tissue, or PBMCs (not recorded which). The receptor was derived from a human donor with low-grade glioma or glioblastoma, undergoing nonglioma brain surgery, or in good health (not recorded which). V is TRBV2 and J is TRBJ2-3; tentatively, D is TRBD1 (5 bases). CDR3 DNA: TGTGCCAGCAGTAGATTGCAGGGTCCAGATACGCAGTATTTT. Translated, it gives CASSRLQGPDTQYF.